This T cell receptor (beta chain) was recovered during a study of response to subunit inactivated influenza vaccine. Study-level findings and limits: Authors suggested few new T cells are recruited by each seasonal influenza vaccination.

One entry per CDR3 protein results from TCRdb running MiXCR on the RT-PCR reads. The table has 650,000 to 700,000 distinct CDR3 sequences, approximately 15% seen once. On this clonotype itself: Its antigen is not identified.

The germline gives CDR1 LNHNV, CDR2 YYDKDF (reference sequence). The CDR3 has 14 residues. Trimming shortened V by 0 bases and J by 6 bases, and 12 bases separated the two germline ends. The rearrangement uses TRBV15 and TRBJ2-7, with D perhaps matching TRBD2 (5 bases). This TCR was recovered from a man aged 45-65 years who received an inactivated influenza vaccine. Here the sequenced sample was PBMCs from blood, taken approximately 12 days after vaccination. The CDR3, as DNA: TGTGCCACCAGCAGAGAGACGTCTAGCAGCGAGCAGTACTTC. Its translation: CATSRETSSSEQYF.